This T cell receptor (beta chain) stems from a study of vaccination effects on CD4 cells after COVID-19. CDR3 size: 15 residues. Trimming stripped 2 bases from V and 8 bases from J, with 16 bases between. Germline assignment: CDR1 SGHVS and CDR2 FNYEAQ. About this clone: Its specificity is not known.

Sequencing was preceded by expansion of antigen-specific CD4+ T cells with viral peptide pools in the ViraFEST assay. Subsequent to a culture period of about nine days, CD4+ T cells were isolated. Each participant was administered two doses of either the BNT162b2 or the mRNA-1273 vaccine. Only in-frame clones appear in the TCRdb table, and some are missing; sequencing was by immunoSEQ multiplex PCR. This repertoire shows about 80,000 clones, 77% found once; its top ten account for around 1.1%. The sequenced sample was CD4+ T cells from PBMCs cultured with HCoV-OC43 spike peptides, obtained after COVID-19 vaccination. Subset specified: HCoV-OC43 spike overlapping peptide pool stimulation. The genes are TRBV7-6 and TRBJ2-1, with TRBD2 as a possible D gene (6 bases). This receptor was taken from a human donor who received a COVID-19 vaccine. The CDR3 bases are TGTGCCAGCAGCTTATCACCGAGGCCGGGGGATGAGCAGTTCTTC. This sequence encodes CASSLSPRPGDEQFF.